This T cell receptor (beta chain) emerged from a study of metastatic and nonmetastatic thyroid tumors. In the study overall: For malignant and benign thyroid patients, tumor or nodule tissue and blood were the sources whose repertoires were compared. General study points: TCR beta diversity was reportedly significantly higher in malignant thyroid tumors than benign nodules, in blood and tumor.

The authors' processing: Clinicopathological groups supplied CDR3 differences that were used to build a distant-metastasis classifier for papillary thyroid cancer. TCRdb reprocessed the PCR reads using MiXCR. TCRdb, not the original authors, processed these V and J calls. The table lists roughly 18,000 clones, around 28% of them singletons. The CDR3 extends over 14 amino acids. Germline V lookup: CDR1 SGHDT, CDR2 YYEEEE. The V end lost 4 bases, the J end lost 8 bases, and 18 bases lay between the germline ends. Until they underwent thyroid surgery, no patient had received any treatment. Worth noting for this clone: The antigen is unknown.

The V and J genes are TRBV5-6 and TRBJ1-2; D unresolved. Specimen: tumor tissue. The receptor comes from a male donor with papillary thyroid cancer or a benign thyroid nodule (not recorded which). Some clones in this sample may be carry-over from other donors' samples. CDR3 amino acids: CASSTRGEPGGYTF. The CDR3 DNA reads TGTGCCAGCAGCACGAGAGGAGAGCCCGGGGGCTACACCTTC.